Shown below are 19 T cell receptor beta chains from a single sample sequenced in a study of blood T cells in healthy people across ages. It was with a sample-barcoded 5' primer and a J-beta primer mix that a second PCR of roughly 7 to 11 cycles was run. TCRdb analysed the 5' RACE reads with MiXCR anew, one entry per CDR3 protein. The data contain about 730,000 distinct CDR3 sequences, 43% of them seen just once; the ten biggest clones take up 20% to 25%. Input material: blood. All receptors derive from a woman aged 60-75 years in good health.

J is TRBJ1-5 and V is TRBV9; a weak D match, TRBD1 (6 bases). The germline V gene encodes CDR1 SGDLS and CDR2 YYNGEE. V gave up 1 base and J gave up 5 bases, with 13 bases separating them. The CDR3 is 15 amino acids. CDR3 DNA sequence: TGTGCCAGCAGCGTATCGGACAGTCCCCATCAGCCCCAGCATTTT. It encodes CASSVSDSPHQPQHF.

The chain combines TRBV18 with TRBJ1-1; no clear D gene. Germline assignment: CDR1 KGHSH and CDR2 LQKENI. Trimming removed 0 bases from V and 5 bases from J, with 13 bases in between. This CDR3 has 15 amino acids. The CDR3 is CASSPPVGIITEAFF. The DNA for the CDR3 is TGTGCCAGCTCACCACCGGTAGGCATCATTACTGAAGCTTTCTTT. Complete variable domain (other parts from reference TRBV18 and TRBJ1-1): NAGVMQNPRHLVRRRGQEARLRCSPMKGHSHVYWYRQLPEEGLKFMVYLQKENIIDESGMPKERFSAEFPKEGPSILRIQQVVRGDSAAYFCASSPPVGIITEAFFGQGTRLTVV.

To note about this clonotype: One end of the junction does not line up with germline, which may come from a read error. The V and J genes are TRBV6-5 and TRBJ2-1; a possible D gene is TRBD1 (6 bases). This CDR3 region has 17 residues. Germline V gene data show CDR1 as MNHEY and CDR2 as SVGAGI. CDR3 in amino acids: CASSYCSAPDSYNEQFF. Written as DNA, the CDR3 is TGTGCCAGCAGTTACTGCTCGGCACCGGACAGTTACAATGAGCAGTTTTTC.

The V and J genes are TRBV9 and TRBJ2-3, with 9 bases identical to TRBD2. There are 17 residues in the CDR3. Germline-derived CDR1 and CDR2 are SGDLS and YYNGEE. J lost 5 bases, V lost 0 bases, and 10 bases had no gene match. The CDR3 DNA is TGTGCCAGCAGCGTAGGTGCGGGGCGGGGGGGCTTAGATACGCAGTATTTT. Its protein is CASSVGAGRGGLDTQYF.

V and J are TRBV12-5 and TRBJ1-2; D might be TRBD1 (5 bases). The germline V gene has CDR1 LGHNT and CDR2 FRNRAP. V was pared by 1 base and J by 5 bases, with 17 bases between. The CDR3 sequence is 16 residues long. The CDR3 DNA reads TGTGCTAGTGGTTTGGGCAGGGAAAATTTCTCTTATGGCTACACCTTC. Residues: CASGLGRENFSYGYTF.

The genes are TRBV29-1 and TRBJ1-2; D is perhaps TRBD1 (5 bases). Germline-derived CDR1 and CDR2 are SQVTM and ANQGSEA. V lost 3 bases to trimming and J lost 6 bases, with 17 bases between them. The CDR3 totals 14 residues. The CDR3 loop reads CSVDQGGPRDGYTF. The CDR3 coding sequence is TGCAGCGTTGATCAGGGAGGCCCCCGCGATGGCTACACCTTC.

V gene TRBV7-3 combines with J gene TRBJ2-1; D gene uncertain. The CDR3 is made up of 15 amino acids. Germline V gene lookup returns CDR1 SGHTA and CDR2 FQGTGA. Trimming took off 5 bases at V and 6 bases at J, with 17 bases between the two ends. As DNA, the CDR3 is TGTGCCAGCAGCCCCCTTTTCCTATCTAGCAATGAGCAGTTCTTC. It encodes CASSPLFLSSNEQFF. Full variable domain (remainder filled in from reference TRBV7-3 and TRBJ2-1): GAGVSQTPSNKVTEKGKYVELRCDPISGHTALYWYRQSLGQGPEFLIYFQGTGAADDSGLPNDRFFAVRPEGSVSTLKIQRTERGDSAVYLCASSPLFLSSNEQFFGPGTRLTVL.

The V and J genes are TRBV20-1 and TRBJ2-1; D may match TRBD1 or TRBD2 (5 bases each). This CDR3 spans 15 amino acids. CDR1 is DFQATT, CDR2 SNEGSKA, per germline (reference sequence). V was pared by 7 bases and J by 4 bases, with 20 bases between. CDR3 residues: CSVPEVGTFYNEQFF. The CDR3 DNA is TGCAGTGTCCCTGAAGTAGGGACCTTTTACAATGAGCAGTTCTTC.

For this clonotype: A much larger clone lies one base from this, so it may be a read error. The V and J genes are TRBV25-1 and TRBJ2-5; either TRBD1 or TRBD2 may supply D (5 bases each). Germline loops: CDR1 MGHDK, CDR2 SYGVNS. Trimming left V 10 bases short and J 11 bases short, with 17 bases between. This CDR3 is built from 11 residues. This CDR3 reads CATAMGDGQYF. CDR3 coding DNA: TGTGCCACAGCGATGGGGGACGGGCAGTACTTC.

This clonotype was picked up a small number of times. The chain carries TRBV20-1 and TRBJ1-5, with a tentative D call TRBD1 (6 bases). V dropped 5 bases and J dropped 5 bases, with 22 bases sitting between them. Looked up from germline, CDR1 is DFQATT and CDR2 is SNEGSKA (reference sequence). This CDR3 spans 16 amino acids. The chain's CDR3 is CSAGRRKDRSDQPQHF. CDR3 nucleotide sequence: TGCAGTGCTGGACGGCGAAAAGACAGGTCTGATCAGCCCCAGCATTTT.

This clonotype was detected only a few times. The chain carries TRBV9 and TRBJ2-5; D possibly corresponds to TRBD2 (6 bases). CDR3 length: 15 amino acids. Germline loops: CDR1 SGDLS, CDR2 YYNGEE. Trimming pared 0 bases from V and 1 base from J, leaving 10 bases between. The DNA for the CDR3 is TGTGCCAGCAGCGTAGTTGGGACTCGCCAAGAGACCCAGTACTTC. It codes for CASSVVGTRQETQYF.

The chain couples TRBV28 to TRBJ2-2, with TRBD1 matching over 9 bases. The CDR3 consists of 16 residues. V trimming: 5 bases; J trimming: 5 bases; junction bases outside the gene matches: 9. The germline gives CDR1 MDHEN, CDR2 SYDVKM. The CDR3 DNA reads TGTGCCAGCAGTAACCCCGGGACAGGGAATACCGGGGAGCTGTTTTTT. Amino acids: CASSNPGTGNTGELFF. Looking up the rest from reference TRBV28 and TRBJ2-2 gives the full variable domain: DVKVTQSSRYLVKRTGEKVFLECVQDMDHENMFWYRQDPGLGLRLIYFSYDVKMKEKGDIPEGYSVSREKKERFSLILESASTNQTSMYLCASSNPGTGNTGELFFGEGSRLTVL.

The CDR3 reads CATSDHNPGTSGTDTQYF. CDR3 nucleotide sequence: TGTGCCACCAGTGATCACAACCCCGGGACTAGCGGCACAGATACGCAGTATTTT. J is TRBJ2-3 and V is TRBV24-1; 10 bases are a match to TRBD2. CDR1 is KGHDR, CDR2 SFDVKD, per germline. The CDR3 has 18 amino acids. J lost 1 base, V lost 3 bases, and 9 bases had no gene match.

The table lists this clonotype with many counts. The V gene is TRBV7-9, the J gene TRBJ2-1; D gene uncertain. Trimming took off 0 bases at V and 10 bases at J, with 4 bases between the two ends. The length of the CDR3 is 11 residues. The germline CDR1 and CDR2 sequences are SEHNR and FQNEAQ (reference sequence). The DNA of the CDR3 is TGTGCCAGCAGCTTAGCACACGAGCAGTTCTTC. Amino acids: CASSLAHEQFF.

This clonotype showed up just a few times. This chain connects TRBV20-1 to TRBJ2-4; 11 nucleotides align to TRBD2. The CDR3 covers 17 residues. The ends lost 5 bases at V and 0 bases at J; junction bases unmatched: 9. The V gene's germline CDR1 is DFQATT and CDR2 SNEGSKA (reference sequence). The chain's CDR3 is CSALGTSGEVAKNIQYF. Written as DNA, the CDR3 is TGCAGTGCTCTTGGGACTAGCGGAGAAGTAGCCAAAAACATTCAGTACTTC.

The V gene is TRBV6-1, the J gene TRBJ1-2; no firm D call. The CDR3 spans 14 residues. Trimming removed 2 bases at V and 2 bases at J, with 9 bases between. Germline values: CDR1 MNHNS, CDR2 SASEGT. Here the CDR3 DNA reads TGTGCCAGCAGTGAATCGAGGGAAAACTATGGCTACACCTTC. Its translation: CASSESRENYGYTF.

The rearrangement joins TRBV29-1 to TRBJ2-1; 9 positions agree with TRBD2. CDR3 length equals 15 residues. Germline V lookup: CDR1 SQVTM, CDR2 ANQGSEA. J lost 3 bases, V lost 6 bases, and 9 bases had no gene match. CDR3 coding DNA: TGCAGCGTGGGAATAGCGGGAGTGATCTACAATGAGCAGTTCTTC. Translating it yields CSVGIAGVIYNEQFF.

The chain employs TRBV7-9 and TRBJ1-2, with D uncertain. There are 17 residues in the CDR3. Trimming took off 1 base at V and 2 bases at J, with 17 bases between the two ends. Germline CDR1 is SEHNR and CDR2 is FQNEAQ (reference sequence). Here the CDR3 DNA reads TGTGCCAGCAGCTTAGGAGGTGATCCGAGACTGAACTATGGCTACACCTTC. The encoded protein is CASSLGGDPRLNYGYTF.

V and J are TRBV6-5 and TRBJ2-1, with 7 bases identical to TRBD1. V shed 8 bases, J shed 5 bases, and the junction held 9 bases outside the gene matches. The CDR3 length is 14 residues. CDR1 is MNHEY and CDR2 is SVGAGI in the germline V gene. CDR3 loop: CASWPPGQNNEQFF. The CDR3 bases are TGTGCCAGCTGGCCTCCGGGACAGAACAATGAGCAGTTCTTC.